The 31 T cell receptor beta chains given below trace back to one sample, sequenced in a study of shared clonotypes between healthy human individuals. TCRdb's table, derived via immunoSEQ multiplex PCR, lists solely in-frame clones and lacks some. The repertoire holds 500,000 to 650,000 clones, with around three quarters as singletons. The specimen was PBMCs. The receptors were gathered from a woman aged 40 to 50 in good health. Some clones in this sample may be carry-over from other donors' samples.

This chain joins TRBV20-1 and TRBJ1-1; D unresolved. This CDR3 is 10 amino acids long. The V end was cut by 4 bases, the J end by 7 bases, with 7 bases between. Germline assignment: CDR1 DFQATT and CDR2 SNEGSKA (reference sequence). Here the CDR3 DNA reads TGCAGTGCTACAGTGAGTGAAGCTTTCTTT. Its protein is CSATVSEAFF.

This clone showed up many times. The gene calls are TRBV2 and TRBJ2-2; no clear D gene. The CDR3 consists of 16 residues. Germline V gene lookup returns CDR1 SNHLY and CDR2 FYNNEI. V lost 3 bases and J 3 bases, leaving 14 bases between the germline ends. The CDR3: CASSDRAYGDTGELFF. CDR3 nucleotides: TGTGCCAGCAGTGATCGGGCATATGGGGACACCGGGGAGCTGTTTTTT.

The V gene is TRBV7-2, the J gene TRBJ1-1; maybe TRBD1 (6 bases). CDR3 length equals 15 residues. The germline V gene encodes CDR1 SGHTA and CDR2 FQGNSA. V was cut by 1 base and J by 2 bases, with 11 bases left in between. The CDR3 here is CASSLDRTVNTEAFF. DNA of the CDR3: TGTGCCAGCAGCTTAGACAGGACAGTCAACACTGAAGCTTTCTTT.

The J gene is TRBJ2-3, the V gene TRBV4-1, with 7 positions matching TRBD2. The CDR3 consists of 18 residues. Trimming at V came to 0 bases and at J to 1 base, leaving 10 bases not matched to a gene. The V gene's germline CDR1 is MGHRA and CDR2 YSYEKL. CDR3 loop: CASSQDWRERFGTDTQYF. As DNA, the CDR3 is TGCGCCAGCAGCCAAGATTGGCGGGAGAGGTTCGGCACAGATACGCAGTATTTT.

The J gene is TRBJ1-4, the V gene TRBV30; D is undetermined. Looked up from germline, CDR1 is GTSNPN and CDR2 is SVGIG (reference sequence). This CDR3 contains 15 residues. V was trimmed by 1 base and J by 10 bases, leaving 19 bases between them. CDR3 DNA: TGTGCCTGGAGTGCCCCCCAGGCCTTTATGGGAAAACTGTTTTTT. Translating it yields CAWSAPQAFMGKLFF.

V is TRBV6-6 and J is TRBJ2-1, with D maybe TRBD2 (6 bases). The CDR3 sequence is 13 residues long. Germline V gene data show CDR1 as MNHNY and CDR2 as SVGAGI (reference sequence). V shed 4 bases and J shed 7 bases, with 11 bases lying between them. The chain's CDR3 is CASSSIAVNEQFF. The CDR3 DNA is TGTGCCAGCAGTTCTATAGCGGTTAATGAGCAGTTCTTC.

This sequence joins TRBV5-1 and TRBJ2-7; 10 positions agree with TRBD1. In germline, CDR1 is SGHRS, CDR2 YFSETQ. The CDR3 totals 15 residues. The junction had 9 bases not matched to a gene; V was cut back by 3 bases and J by 6 bases. The CDR3: CASSWGTGEEVEQYF. CDR3 nucleotide sequence: TGCGCCAGCAGCTGGGGGACAGGGGAGGAGGTCGAGCAGTACTTC.

The DNA of the CDR3 is TGTGCCAGCAGTCCCAGGGTTAACACCGGGGAGCTGTTTTTT. Translation: CASSPRVNTGELFF. The V gene is TRBV25-1, the J gene TRBJ2-2; a weak D match, TRBD1 (5 bases). Germline V gives CDR1 MGHDK, CDR2 SYGVNS. This CDR3 comprises 14 residues. V was clipped by 5 bases and J by 2 bases, with 9 bases between them.

About this clone: Other DNA sequences in the same sample also yield this CDR3. The J gene is TRBJ2-5, the V gene TRBV5-1, with D uncertain. Germline V lookup: CDR1 SGHRS, CDR2 YFSETQ. V lost 4 bases and J 0 bases, leaving 4 bases between the germline ends. The CDR3 consists of 12 residues. The CDR3, as DNA: TGCGCCAGCAGCCTGTACCAAGAGACCCAGTACTTC. This gives the protein CASSLYQETQYF.

The chain combines TRBV5-5 with TRBJ1-5, with 7 bases that match TRBD1. CDR1 is SGHKS, CDR2 YYEKEE, per germline (reference sequence). CDR3 length equals 15 residues. The V and J ends lost 0 bases and 1 base, in that order; junction bases with no gene match: 1. CDR3 region: CASSLEGASNQPQHF. For the CDR3, the DNA is TGTGCCAGCAGCTTGGAGGGGGCAAGCAATCAGCCCCAGCATTTT. Complete variable domain (other parts from reference TRBV5-5 and TRBJ1-5): DAGVTQSPTHLIKTRGQQVTLRCSPISGHKSVSWYQQVLGQGPQFIFQYYEKEERGRGNFPDRFSARQFPNYSSELNVNALLLGDSALYLCASSLEGASNQPQHFGDGTRLSIL.

This clone was detected only once. At the DNA level, this CDR3 is encoded by other sequences in the same sample as well. V usage is TRBV28 and J usage is TRBJ1-5; no clear D. CDR3 length equals 13 residues. V dropped 6 bases and J dropped 4 bases, with 10 bases sitting between them. The germline V gene has CDR1 MDHEN and CDR2 SYDVKM. The CDR3 reads CASSRSPNQPQHF. CDR3 DNA sequence: TGTGCCAGCAGCCGGAGCCCAAATCAGCCCCAGCATTTT. The whole variable domain, remainder taken from reference TRBV28 and TRBJ1-5, is DVKVTQSSRYLVKRTGEKVFLECVQDMDHENMFWYRQDPGLGLRLIYFSYDVKMKEKGDIPEGYSVSREKKERFSLILESASTNQTSMYLCASSRSPNQPQHFGDGTRLSIL.

The chain couples TRBV28 to TRBJ2-3; 7 bases line up with TRBD2. Germline CDR1 MDHEN, CDR2 SYDVKM. The V and J ends lost 3 bases and 5 bases, in that order; junction bases with no gene match: 8. The CDR3 covers 15 residues. CDR3 nucleotide sequence: TGTGCCAGCAGTTTCTCGGAGGGCGGGGGAGATACGCAGTATTTT. Translating it yields CASSFSEGGGDTQYF.

This chain connects TRBV2 to TRBJ1-5; 9 bases map to TRBD1. The CDR3 is 14 residues long. Per the germline V gene, CDR1 is SNHLY and CDR2 is FYNNEI. The V segment lost 7 bases and the J segment 4 bases; nucleotides outside the gene matches: 5. The CDR3 DNA reads as TGTGCCAGCAATCGACAGGGGGAGAATCAGCCCCAGCATTTT. Its protein product is CASNRQGENQPQHF.

The gene calls are TRBV6-6 and TRBJ2-1, with D tentatively TRBD2 (6 bases). The germline gives CDR1 MNHNY, CDR2 SVGAGI (reference sequence). This CDR3 contains 15 residues. V was pared by 2 bases and J by 0 bases, with 8 bases between. CDR3 in DNA: TGTGCCAGCAGTTACGGCGGGGTCTCCTACAATGAGCAGTTCTTC. Translating it yields CASSYGGVSYNEQFF.

Comments on this clone: No conserved phenylalanine or tryptophan ends this CDR3, so it is likely a read error. This rearrangement joins TRBV30 to TRBJ1-2; D unresolved. The germline CDR1 and CDR2 sequences are GTSNPN and SVGIG (reference sequence). This CDR3 has 14 residues. Trimming left V 4 bases short and J 3 bases short, with 15 bases between. Here the CDR3 DNA reads TGTGCCTGGACCGGGGATAGTCTCTACTATGGCTACACCCTC. It is translated as CAWTGDSLYYGYTL.

The genes are TRBV7-9 and TRBJ2-7, with unresolved D. Germline assignment: CDR1 SEHNR and CDR2 FQNEAQ (reference sequence). The ends were cut back, 5 bases at V and 2 bases at J, with 13 bases in the middle. This CDR3 is built from 14 residues. The CDR3: CASSDTDKPYEQYF. CDR3 nucleotide sequence: TGTGCCAGCAGCGATACAGACAAGCCCTACGAGCAGTACTTC.

Only a few counts were recorded for this clone. Other DNA sequences within the sample encode an identical CDR3. The rearrangement joins TRBV6-5 to TRBJ2-7; TRBD1 matches 7 bases. The CDR3 consists of 13 residues. J gave up 6 bases and V 6 bases, and 8 bases lay outside the gene matches. Germline assignment: CDR1 MNHEY and CDR2 SVGAGI. DNA of the CDR3: TGTGCCAGCAGCCCCTTTTCAGGGGGCGAGCAGTACTTC. It is translated as CASSPFSGGEQYF.

The J gene is TRBJ2-5, the V gene TRBV21-1; the table's TRBD2 call for D was not verified on the DNA. TRBV21-1 is marked as a pseudogene. There are 14 residues in the CDR3. The CDR3, as DNA: TGTGCCAGCGGACGAAGACTAGCGAAAGAGACCCAGTACTTC. This translates into CASGRRLAKETQYF.

The genes are TRBV19 and TRBJ2-7; TRBD2 agrees at 13 bases. The CDR3 length is 16 residues. Per germline, CDR1 LNHDA and CDR2 SQIVND (reference sequence). V gave up 5 bases and J gave up 3 bases; unmatched junction bases: 7. The CDR3 DNA follows: TGTGCCAGTAGTGCTGGGGGACTAGCGGGAAACTACGAGCAGTACTTC. It yields the protein CASSAGGLAGNYEQYF.

This clone was observed a handful of times. V is TRBV15 and J is TRBJ2-5; the match to TRBD2 covers 9 bases. The CDR3 sequence is 16 residues long. V shed 5 bases and J 2 bases; nucleotides not matched to a gene: 9. Germline CDR1 is LNHNV and CDR2 is YYDKDF (reference sequence). CDR3 region: CATSHRGLAGQETQYF. The CDR3 coding sequence is TGTGCCACCAGCCACCGGGGTCTAGCGGGGCAAGAGACCCAGTACTTC. The full variable domain, with the rest looked up from reference TRBV15 and TRBJ2-5, is DAMVIQNPRYQVTQFGKPVTLSCSQTLNHNVMYWYQQKSSQAPKLLFHYYDKDFNNEADTPDNFQSRRPNTSFCFLDIRSPGLGDTAMYLCATSHRGLAGQETQYFGPGTRLLVL.

The count of this clone is one. V and J are TRBV28 and TRBJ2-5; D is possibly TRBD2 (6 bases). Germline V CDR1 and CDR2: MDHEN, SYDVKM. The CDR3 sequence is 12 residues long. V lost 7 bases and J lost 4, with 10 bases in between. The CDR3 spells CASNGSPETQYF. The CDR3 nucleotides read TGTGCCAGCAACGGGAGCCCAGAGACCCAGTACTTC.

This rearrangement joins TRBV28 to TRBJ2-2, with no clear D. Germline CDR1 reads MDHEN; CDR2 reads SYDVKM. The V gene lost 6 bases and the J gene lost 5 bases, with 13 bases spanning the gap. CDR3 length: 14 residues. The CDR3 nucleotides read TGTGCCAGCAGACGGCCAGCTCCGACCGGGGAGCTGTTTTTT. Protein sequence: CASRRPAPTGELFF.

The V and J genes are TRBV5-6 and TRBJ2-1; 8 bases map to TRBD1. Germline CDR1 SGHDT, CDR2 YYEEEE. The CDR3 loop spans 14 amino acids. The trim removed 4 bases at V and 3 bases at J, leaving 3 bases unmatched. CDR3 sequence: CASSNGQGYNEQFF. CDR3 nucleotides: TGTGCCAGCAGCAACGGACAGGGCTACAATGAGCAGTTCTTC.

This clone was observed a few times. The chain couples TRBV7-2 to TRBJ1-2; D is ambiguous. Per the germline V gene, CDR1 is SGHTA and CDR2 is FQGNSA. CDR3 length: 15 residues. Trimming took off 1 base at V and 2 bases at J, with 11 bases between the two ends. The CDR3 sequence: CASSLVVGGNYGYTF. CDR3 DNA: TGTGCCAGCAGCTTAGTAGTTGGAGGGAACTATGGCTACACCTTC.

This chain links TRBV11-1 with TRBJ2-7; the D call may be TRBD1 or TRBD2 (5 bases each). The CDR3 sequence is 13 residues long. Trimming took 8 bases from V and 3 from J, leaving 14 bases between them. The germline V gene has CDR1 SGHAT and CDR2 FQDESV (reference sequence). CDR3 in amino acids: CASGADGLYEQYF. In DNA, the CDR3 is TGTGCCAGCGGGGCGGACGGACTCTACGAGCAGTACTTC.

Turning to this clone: The junction does not match germline at one end; this may be a read error. This chain uses TRBV5-1 with TRBJ1-1, with D perhaps TRBD1 (5 bases). The CDR3 extends over 11 amino acids. Per the germline V gene, CDR1 is SGHRS and CDR2 is YFSETQ. The CDR3 loop is CASSMGPLSVF. The CDR3 region has the DNA TGCGCCAGCAGCATGGGACCCCTATCTGTATTT.

This clone was found once. This CDR3 is CATSRDRGLAGGLGANVLTF. The CDR3 DNA is TGTGCCACCAGCAGAGATCGGGGACTAGCGGGAGGCCTTGGGGCCAACGTCCTGACTTTC. This chain uses TRBV15 with TRBJ2-6; 15 nucleotides match TRBD2. V was clipped by 0 bases and J by 3 bases; unmatched bases: 6. The CDR3 totals 20 residues. CDR1 is LNHNV and CDR2 is YYDKDF in the germline V gene (reference sequence).

V gene TRBV5-4 combines with J gene TRBJ1-3; 10 bases line up with TRBD1. The CDR3 is made up of 15 amino acids. The germline CDR1 and CDR2 sequences are SGHNT and YYREEE (reference sequence). Germline trimming cut 3 bases from V and 4 bases from J; bases unmatched to any gene: 4. CDR3 in amino acids: CASSSRDRGGNTIYF. DNA for the CDR3: TGTGCCAGCAGCTCCCGGGACAGGGGCGGAAACACCATATATTTT.

Turning to this clone: The sample contains more than one DNA sequence encoding this CDR3. The chain joins TRBV29-1 to TRBJ2-3; 7 bases line up with TRBD1. CDR3 length: 13 residues. V trimming: 3 bases; J trimming: 3 bases; junction bases outside the gene matches: 3. Germline assignment: CDR1 SQVTM and CDR2 ANQGSEA. CDR3 nucleotides: TGCAGCGTTGATGAGGGGGCAACAGATACGCAGTATTTT. Amino acids: CSVDEGATDTQYF.

This clone has just a few counts. The chain recombines TRBV28 with TRBJ1-1, with D possibly being TRBD1 (5 bases). The CDR3 loop spans 13 amino acids. Looked up from germline, CDR1 is MDHEN and CDR2 is SYDVKM. Trimming removed 6 bases at V and 4 bases at J, with 12 bases between. CDR3 DNA sequence: TGTGCCAGCAGGCCCCGGGGGAGCACTGAAGCTTTCTTT. This translates into CASRPRGSTEAFF.

The rearrangement links TRBV9 to TRBJ2-1; perhaps TRBD2 as D (6 bases). The CDR3 has 14 residues. Germline lookup yields CDR1 SGDLS and CDR2 YYNGEE. V shed 0 bases and J shed 9 bases, with 13 bases lying between them. The CDR3 spells CASSVVTSRGEQFF. Here the CDR3 DNA reads TGTGCCAGCAGCGTAGTCACTAGCCGAGGTGAGCAGTTCTTC.